A single sample gave rise to the 18 T cell receptor beta chains below, sequenced in a study of CD8+ T cells in alopecia areata. RNA, once extracted, was reverse transcribed into cDNA for use as the sequencing template. Clones were read by immunoSEQ multiplex PCR, and TCRdb kept only the in-frame ones, dropping some. The sample has 130,000 or so clones; approximately 49% are singletons. Sequenced material: CD8+ T cells sorted from blood, taken at week 0. All receptors derive from a human donor with alopecia areata.

The V gene is TRBV6-6, the J gene TRBJ1-5; no firm D call. Trimming cost V 6 bases and J 3 bases, with 15 bases left between them. The CDR3 is 15 residues long. Germline assignment: CDR1 MNHNY and CDR2 SVGAGI (reference sequence). The DNA for the CDR3 is TGTGCCAGCAGCCCTAATGTTGGGTTCAATCAGCCCCAGCATTTT. Protein: CASSPNVGFNQPQHF.

The chain couples TRBV29-1 to TRBJ2-2; the D is unclear. V was shortened by 7 bases and J by 8 bases, with 8 bases between the two germline ends. The V gene's germline CDR1 is SQVTM and CDR2 ANQGSEA. The CDR3 is made up of 10 amino acids. The CDR3 DNA is TGCAGCGCCCTAGGGGGGGAGCTGTTTTTT. This encodes CSALGGELFF.

The J gene is TRBJ1-1, the V gene TRBV13; D is undetermined. V lost 0 bases and J 3 bases, leaving 14 bases between the germline ends. Germline CDR1 reads PRHDT; CDR2 reads FYEKMQ (reference sequence). The CDR3 consists of 16 residues. CDR3 protein: CASSLGGFSPDTEAFF. The CDR3, as DNA: TGTGCCAGCAGCTTAGGGGGGTTTTCTCCGGACACTGAAGCTTTCTTT.

The chain recombines TRBV25-1 with TRBJ2-3; TRBD1 matches 7 bases. The germline V gene has CDR1 MGHDK and CDR2 SYGVNS. V shed 3 bases and J 0 bases; nucleotides not matched to a gene: 6. The CDR3 is 16 residues long. The CDR3 here is CASSDWTGVSTDTQYF. CDR3 nucleotide sequence: TGTGCCAGCAGTGACTGGACAGGCGTAAGCACAGATACGCAGTATTTT.

This clone was detected once. The chain links TRBV6-1 to TRBJ2-4; 10 bases line up with TRBD1. V shed 3 bases and J 9 bases; nucleotides not matched to a gene: 11. Looked up from germline, CDR1 is MNHNS and CDR2 is SASEGT. The CDR3 runs 16 residues. The DNA for the CDR3 is TGTGCCAGCAGTGAGAAACCTGGGACAGGGGCTGGCATTCAGTACTTC. It is translated as CASSEKPGTGAGIQYF.

This clone was picked up a small number of times. This sequence joins TRBV6-5 and TRBJ2-5, with 9 bases identical to TRBD1. The germline CDR1 and CDR2 sequences are MNHEY and SVGAGI. V lost 8 bases, J lost 6 bases, and 13 bases stayed unmatched. There are 15 residues in the CDR3. The CDR3 coding sequence is TGTGCCAGCGAAAACAGGGGGCTGGACGGAAAGACCCAGTACTTC. Translation gives CASENRGLDGKTQYF.

The chain links TRBV4-1 to TRBJ2-7; D is perhaps TRBD2 (6 bases). The CDR3 consists of 14 residues. Trimming left V 0 bases short and J 3 bases short, with 9 bases between. Germline loops: CDR1 MGHRA, CDR2 YSYEKL. In DNA, the CDR3 is TGCGCCAGCAGCCAAGATACGGGGGTCTACGAGCAGTACTTC. Translated, it gives CASSQDTGVYEQYF.

The rearrangement links TRBV29-1 to TRBJ2-1; D gene unclear. The V end was cut by 0 bases, the J end by 3 bases, with 12 bases between. Germline V gene lookup returns CDR1 SQVTM and CDR2 ANQGSEA. The CDR3 spans 15 residues. The CDR3 DNA reads TGCAGCGTTGAAGATTGGAACAGCCTCTACAATGAGCAGTTCTTC. Its translation is CSVEDWNSLYNEQFF.

The genes are TRBV5-6 and TRBJ1-1, with 8 bases that match TRBD1. This CDR3 comprises 15 residues. The germline gives CDR1 SGHDT, CDR2 YYEEEE. Trimming cost V 3 bases and J 1 base; bases outside gene matches: 5. CDR3 coding DNA: TGTGCCAGCAGCTGGGCGGGACAGGAGAACACTGAAGCTTTCTTT. It codes for CASSWAGQENTEAFF.

This sequence joins TRBV7-9 and TRBJ2-1; maybe TRBD2 (7 bases). CDR1 SEHNR and CDR2 FQNEAQ come from the germline V gene (reference sequence). With 10 bases removed from V and 9 bases from J, the gap between germline ends came to 22 bases. This CDR3 has 14 residues. The CDR3 coding sequence is TGTGCCACCACGTGGGGGGGCCTCATTGGTGAGCAGTTCTTC. This gives the protein CATTWGGLIGEQFF.

This sequence joins TRBV5-1 and TRBJ2-7, with 8 bases aligning to TRBD2. Germline V gene lookup returns CDR1 SGHRS and CDR2 YFSETQ. J gave up 2 bases and V 5 bases, and 18 bases lay outside the gene matches. This CDR3 has 18 residues. The CDR3 is CASSALGVAGPSPYEQYF. The CDR3 DNA reads TGCGCCAGCAGTGCCCTCGGGGTAGCGGGGCCATCTCCCTACGAGCAGTACTTC.

This chain connects TRBV4-2 to TRBJ1-1; the D is unclear. The CDR3 has 17 residues. Germline CDR1 is LGHNA and CDR2 is YNFKEQ. Between the trimmed V and J ends, which lost 3 bases and 3 bases, there was a span of 20 bases. This CDR3 reads CASSQKSLGLKDTEAFF. CDR3 DNA sequence: TGTGCCAGCAGCCAGAAGAGCTTGGGCCTTAAGGACACTGAAGCTTTCTTT.

The V gene is TRBV6-5, the J gene TRBJ2-7; D possibly corresponds to TRBD1 (6 bases). This CDR3 comprises 16 residues. V gave up 3 bases and J gave up 2 bases, with 17 bases separating them. The germline gives CDR1 MNHEY, CDR2 SVGAGI. The DNA of the CDR3 is TGTGCCAGCAGTTATTCATCAGGGGAAACGGCCTACGAGCAGTACTTC. This translates into CASSYSSGETAYEQYF.

The gene calls are TRBV7-3 and TRBJ2-2; D not resolved. Germline V CDR1 and CDR2: SGHTA, FQGTGA. The V end was cut by 1 base, the J end by 6 bases, with 3 bases between. The CDR3 extends over 12 amino acids. The CDR3 protein is CASSLIPGELFF. The DNA of the CDR3 is TGTGCCAGCAGCTTAATTCCCGGGGAGCTGTTTTTT. Based on the CDR3 plus reference TRBV7-3 and TRBJ2-2, the full variable domain is GAGVSQTPSNKVTEKGKYVELRCDPISGHTALYWYRQSLGQGPEFLIYFQGTGAADDSGLPNDRFFAVRPEGSVSTLKIQRTERGDSAVYLCASSLIPGELFFGEGSRLTVL.

This clone was seen a few times. The chain joins TRBV29-1 to TRBJ2-1; 8 bases agree with TRBD1. The length of the CDR3 is 14 residues. Losses at the gene ends were 1 base for V and 4 bases for J; bases not matched to a gene: 3. CDR1 and CDR2 (germline): SQVTM, ANQGSEA. The chain's CDR3 is CSVEGTGIYNEQFF. The CDR3 region has the DNA TGCAGCGTTGAAGGGACAGGGATATACAATGAGCAGTTCTTC.

The chain has TRBV13 and TRBJ2-3; 7 positions agree with TRBD2. This CDR3 contains 16 residues. Per germline, CDR1 PRHDT and CDR2 FYEKMQ (reference sequence). V was clipped by 4 bases and J by 4 bases; unmatched bases: 11. The CDR3 DNA follows: TGTGCCAGCAGCTACCGTGGGGGGGGATCCCCAGATACGCAGTATTTT. Its translation: CASSYRGGGSPDTQYF.

This clone was recorded a few times. This rearrangement joins TRBV27 to TRBJ2-6, with D unclear. V lost 7 bases and J lost 4, with 8 bases in between. The CDR3 has 13 amino acids. CDR1 and CDR2 from the germline V gene are MNHEY and SMNVEV (reference sequence). Here the CDR3 reads CASTPAGANVLTF. CDR3 nucleotides: TGTGCCAGCACCCCCGCGGGGGCCAACGTCCTGACTTTC.

The J gene is TRBJ2-3, the V gene TRBV2; D might be TRBD2 (6 bases). Per germline, CDR1 SNHLY and CDR2 FYNNEI. CDR3 length equals 15 residues. Trimming took off 6 bases at V and 0 bases at J, with 13 bases between the two ends. DNA of the CDR3: TGTGCCAGCAGACCGATCGGACTAAGCACAGATACGCAGTATTTT. Amino acid sequence: CASRPIGLSTDTQYF. The full variable domain, completed using reference TRBV2 and TRBJ2-3, is EPEVTQTPSHQVTQMGQEVILRCVPISNHLYFYWYRQILGQKVEFLVSFYNNEISEKSEIFDDQFSVERPDGSNFTLKIRSTKLEDSAMYFCASRPIGLSTDTQYFGPGTRLTVL.